Below, 20 T cell receptor beta chains from the same sample are listed, as sequenced in a study of blood T cell repertoires in COVID-19. Sequencing was performed with immunoSEQ multiplex PCR; in TCRdb, only in-frame clones are kept and a portion is missing. This repertoire shows roughly 35,000 clones, 87% found once; its top ten account for about 2%. Sequencing was carried out using peripheral blood. These receptors were taken from a man aged 50 to 59 with active or convalescent COVID-19.

The chain carries TRBV18 and TRBJ2-1, with 7 bases fitting TRBD1. In germline, CDR1 is KGHSH, CDR2 LQKENI. The CDR3 consists of 15 residues. With V trimmed by 2 bases and J by 6 bases, 7 bases remained unmatched. The CDR3 DNA reads as TGTGCCAGCTCACCAACGATCGACAGGGCCAATGAGCAGTTCTTC. This sequence encodes CASSPTIDRANEQFF. Filled out from reference TRBV18 and TRBJ2-1, the complete variable domain reads NAGVMQNPRHLVRRRGQEARLRCSPMKGHSHVYWYRQLPEEGLKFMVYLQKENIIDESGMPKERFSAEFPKEGPSILRIQQVVRGDSAAYFCASSPTIDRANEQFFGPGTRLTVL.

This chain uses TRBV20-1 with TRBJ1-5; D is uncertain. V dropped 5 bases and J dropped 10 bases, with 12 bases sitting between them. The CDR3 loop spans 11 amino acids. Germline V lookup: CDR1 DFQATT, CDR2 SNEGSKA (reference sequence). In DNA, the CDR3 is TGCAGTGCTGATATTGCGGGACCCCAGCATTTT. Encoded protein: CSADIAGPQHF.

V is TRBV5-1 and J is TRBJ2-7; D possibly corresponds to TRBD2 (5 bases). Germline V CDR1 and CDR2: SGHRS, YFSETQ. Between the trimmed V and J ends, which lost 0 bases and 5 bases, there was a span of 9 bases. This CDR3 spans 13 amino acids. CDR3 DNA: TGCGCCAGCAGCTTGGGGTACGGGGACGAGCAGTACTTC. Amino acid sequence: CASSLGYGDEQYF.

V is TRBV5-1 and J is TRBJ2-3; D is possibly TRBD1 (5 bases). Trimming pared 0 bases from V and 1 base from J, leaving 12 bases between. The CDR3 has 16 residues. Germline V gives CDR1 SGHRS, CDR2 YFSETQ. CDR3 loop: CASSLAPGKGTDTQYF. As DNA, the CDR3 is TGCGCCAGCAGCTTGGCTCCAGGGAAGGGCACAGATACGCAGTATTTT.

The rearrangement links TRBV27 to TRBJ2-2; 11 bases map to TRBD1. The germline gives CDR1 MNHEY, CDR2 SMNVEV (reference sequence). J lost 6 bases, V lost 5 bases, and 5 bases had no gene match. This CDR3 has 15 amino acids. This chain's CDR3 is CASSPPGQGAGELFF. In nucleotides, the CDR3 is TGTGCCAGCAGTCCGCCGGGACAGGGGGCCGGGGAGCTGTTTTTT.

The J gene is TRBJ1-1, the V gene TRBV28, with a weak D call TRBD1 (5 bases). V was cut by 5 bases and J by 11 bases, with 15 bases left in between. CDR1 is MDHEN, CDR2 SYDVKM, per germline. This CDR3 comprises 12 residues. As DNA, the CDR3 is TGTGCCAGCAGTGCTCTCGGGGGTGGCGCTTTCTTT. Translated: CASSALGGGAFF.

V usage is TRBV5-4 and J usage is TRBJ2-5; 15 bases align to TRBD2. Germline V gene lookup returns CDR1 SGHNT and CDR2 YYREEE (reference sequence). This CDR3 has 18 residues. V was clipped by 1 base and J by 6 bases; unmatched bases: 10. The CDR3 here is CASSLWTSGRGAAKTQYF. The CDR3 nucleotides read TGTGCCAGCAGCTTGTGGACTAGCGGGAGGGGTGCGGCGAAGACCCAGTACTTC. The whole variable domain, remainder taken from reference TRBV5-4 and TRBJ2-5, is ETGVTQSPTHLIKTRGQQVTLRCSSQSGHNTVSWYQQALGQGPQFIFQYYREEENGRGNFPPRFSGLQFPNYSSELNVNALELDDSALYLCASSLWTSGRGAAKTQYFGPGTRLLVL.

The chain couples TRBV19 to TRBJ2-7, with 11 bases lining up with TRBD1. V trimming: 8 bases; J trimming: 7 bases; junction bases outside the gene matches: 7. Per the germline V gene, CDR1 is LNHDA and CDR2 is SQIVND (reference sequence). The length of the CDR3 is 13 residues. CDR3 DNA sequence: TGTGCCAGTGTCGGGACAGGGGGAGAAGAGCAGTACTTC. This gives the protein CASVGTGGEEQYF.

The sample holds a few counts of this clone. The V and J genes are TRBV18 and TRBJ1-5; TRBD1 agrees at 7 bases. The V gene end was trimmed by 1 base and the J gene end by 1 base; junction bases not matched to a gene: 4. CDR3 length equals 16 residues. The germline gives CDR1 KGHSH, CDR2 LQKENI. The CDR3, as DNA: TGTGCCAGCTCACCACAGACAGGGAGGAGCAATCAGCCCCAGCATTTT. It specifies CASSPQTGRSNQPQHF.

The J gene is TRBJ2-2, the V gene TRBV21-1; TRBD1 is the table's D call and was not checked against the DNA. TRBV21-1 is flagged as a pseudogene. The length of the CDR3 is 19 residues. CDR3 sequence (DNA): TGTGCCAGCAGCCCTCCCATATGTGACCCAGGGGAATGGACCGGGGAGCTGTTTTTT. The encoded protein is CASSPPICDPGEWTGELFF.

The gene calls are TRBV27 and TRBJ2-5, with 9 bases that match TRBD1. Germline V gives CDR1 MNHEY, CDR2 SMNVEV (reference sequence). V dropped 2 bases and J dropped 1; count of bases not matched to a gene: 8. The CDR3 loop spans 17 amino acids. The CDR3 here is CASSLVFGQGTQETQYF. The CDR3 nucleotides read TGTGCCAGCAGTTTAGTTTTTGGACAGGGGACCCAAGAGACCCAGTACTTC.

The chain is built from TRBV30 and TRBJ2-1, with 8 bases that match TRBD2. The CDR3 runs to 15 residues. V dropped 5 bases and J dropped 7; count of bases not matched to a gene: 13. Germline V gene sequence: CDR1 GTSNPN, CDR2 SVGIG (reference sequence). CDR3 sequence reads: CAWETSGLRGNEQFF. In nucleotides, the CDR3 is TGTGCCTGGGAAACTAGCGGCCTGCGAGGGAATGAGCAGTTCTTC.

The chain joins TRBV18 to TRBJ2-5; perhaps TRBD2 as D (5 bases). The CDR3 runs to 16 residues. Germline values: CDR1 KGHSH, CDR2 LQKENI. Deletions cut 2 bases from V and 2 bases from J, with 15 bases between. The CDR3, as DNA: TGTGCCAGCTCACCAGACCAGCCGGGGTCGCAAGAGACCCAGTACTTC. This gives the protein CASSPDQPGSQETQYF.

The chain is built from TRBV7-8 and TRBJ2-5, with 9 bases identical to TRBD2. V lost 5 bases to trimming and J lost 3 bases; unmatched junction nucleotides: 16. Per germline, CDR1 SGHVS and CDR2 FQNEAQ. The CDR3 covers 18 residues. CDR3 protein: CASSPRRARLADKETQYF. DNA of the CDR3: TGTGCCAGCAGCCCACGGCGGGCGCGACTAGCGGATAAAGAGACCCAGTACTTC.

The J gene is TRBJ1-1, the V gene TRBV5-4, with 7 bases matching TRBD1. Per germline, CDR1 SGHNT and CDR2 YYREEE (reference sequence). After removal of 2 bases from V and 1 base from J, the junction contained 2 bases not matched to a gene. The CDR3 is 14 residues long. This CDR3 is CASSFQGGNTEAFF. The CDR3 DNA follows: TGTGCCAGCAGCTTCCAGGGGGGGAACACTGAAGCTTTCTTT. The entire variable domain, with the rest obtained from reference TRBV5-4 and TRBJ1-1, is as follows: ETGVTQSPTHLIKTRGQQVTLRCSSQSGHNTVSWYQQALGQGPQFIFQYYREEENGRGNFPPRFSGLQFPNYSSELNVNALELDDSALYLCASSFQGGNTEAFFGQGTRLTVV.

The chain has TRBV4-3 and TRBJ1-1; the match to TRBD1 covers 9 bases. V shed 4 bases, J shed 1 base, and the junction held 10 bases outside the gene matches. The germline gives CDR1 LGHNA, CDR2 YSLEER. The CDR3 runs to 17 residues. The CDR3 nucleotides are TGCGCCAGCAGCCCAACAGGACACAGGGGGCCGAACACTGAAGCTTTCTTT. The encoded protein is CASSPTGHRGPNTEAFF.

The V and J genes are TRBV18 and TRBJ2-1; 8 bases are a match to TRBD1. The germline V gene encodes CDR1 KGHSH and CDR2 LQKENI. The ends lost 6 bases at V and 0 bases at J; junction bases unmatched: 4. The CDR3 spans 15 residues. The CDR3 protein is CASSPGTGSYNEQFF. CDR3 in DNA: TGTGCCAGCTCCCCCGGGACAGGCTCCTACAATGAGCAGTTCTTC. The full variable domain, completed using reference TRBV18 and TRBJ2-1, is NAGVMQNPRHLVRRRGQEARLRCSPMKGHSHVYWYRQLPEEGLKFMVYLQKENIIDESGMPKERFSAEFPKEGPSILRIQQVVRGDSAAYFCASSPGTGSYNEQFFGPGTRLTVL.

The CDR3 region has the DNA TGCGCCAGCAGCCAAGATAGGTGGAGGGGGCAGCAGCCCCAGCATTTT. It yields the protein CASSQDRWRGQQPQHF. The chain carries TRBV4-3 and TRBJ1-5; 7 nucleotides line up with TRBD1. The CDR3 runs to 16 residues. Germline loops: CDR1 LGHNA, CDR2 YSLEER. V lost 0 bases and J lost 7; bases outside the gene matches: 9.

The chain has TRBV5-1 and TRBJ1-1, with TRBD1 as a possible D gene (6 bases). Trimming shortened V by 2 bases and J by 4 bases, and 18 bases separated the two germline ends. The CDR3 covers 16 residues. CDR1 and CDR2 (germline): SGHRS, YFSETQ. CDR3 DNA: TGCGCCAGCAGCTTATTGGGACAACATGCTGGCACTGAAGCTTTCTTT. It translates to CASSLLGQHAGTEAFF.

This chain joins TRBV30 and TRBJ2-7; TRBD2 matches 12 bases. The CDR3 consists of 15 residues. V gave up 2 bases and J gave up 4 bases; unmatched junction bases: 6. Looked up from germline, CDR1 is GTSNPN and CDR2 is SVGIG (reference sequence). CDR3 sequence: CAWSHQTSGRYEQYF. In DNA form, the CDR3 reads TGTGCCTGGAGTCATCAGACTAGCGGGAGATACGAGCAGTACTTC.